What follows are 7 T cell receptor beta chains derived from one specimen sequenced in a study of memory CD4+ T cells and cytomegalovirus serostatus. The assay was immunoSEQ multiplex PCR, and TCRdb's table has in-frame clones only and misses some. The table records tens of thousands of clones, approximately 82% of them present only once. The sort gate was single viable CD3+CD4+CD8-CD45RO+ cells for memory CD4+ T cells. The sample comprised memory CD4+ T cells from blood. The source of these receptors is an adult in good health and CMV-seronegative.

The sample holds one count of this clone. The gene calls are TRBV2 and TRBJ1-4; a weak D match, TRBD1 (5 bases). V was pared by 6 bases and J by 2 bases, with 16 bases between. Per germline, CDR1 SNHLY and CDR2 FYNNEI. The CDR3 consists of 16 residues. The CDR3 sequence is CASRRAGFRTNEKLFF. The CDR3 DNA follows: TGTGCCAGCAGGCGAGCAGGGTTTCGTACTAATGAAAAACTGTTTTTT.

V gene TRBV11-3 combines with J gene TRBJ2-3; 7 nucleotides align to TRBD2. The J segment lost 8 bases and the V segment lost 5 bases, leaving 7 bases of the junction unmatched. The CDR3 is 13 residues long. Germline V lookup: CDR1 SGHNT, CDR2 YENEEA. The chain's CDR3 is CASSPGEGVTQYF. Here the CDR3 DNA reads TGTGCCAGCAGCCCCGGGGAGGGAGTTACGCAGTATTTT.

The chain uses TRBV11-2 and TRBJ1-3; possible D gene TRBD1, 5 bases. Germline CDR1 and CDR2: SGHAT and FQNNGV. This CDR3 has 17 residues. V was trimmed by 3 bases and J by 0 bases, leaving 15 bases between them. The chain's CDR3 is CASSFRRTNHSGNTIYF. The CDR3 nucleotides read TGTGCCAGCAGCTTCAGACGGACAAACCACTCTGGAAACACCATATATTTT.

The rearrangement uses TRBV2 and TRBJ2-5; D is perhaps TRBD1 (6 bases). The closer fit of TRBJ2-7 to the DNA end suggests the J call may be wrong. Germline V gene data show CDR1 as SNHLY and CDR2 as FYNNEI. The CDR3 is made up of 14 amino acids. CDR3: CASSRTAETYEQYF. CDR3 in DNA: TGTGCCAGCAGTAGGACAGCCGAAACTTACGAGCAGTACTTC.

The chain recombines TRBV27 with TRBJ2-7, with unresolved D. Between the trimmed V and J ends, which lost 3 bases and 4 bases, there was a span of 4 bases. The CDR3 is made up of 11 amino acids. Germline V lookup: CDR1 MNHEY, CDR2 SMNVEV (reference sequence). The CDR3 spells CASSFGYEQYF. The DNA of the CDR3 is TGTGCCAGCAGTTTTGGTTACGAGCAGTACTTC.

This clone was observed a few times. This sequence joins TRBV30 and TRBJ2-1; D gene uncertain. Trimming left V 8 bases short and J 1 base short, with 21 bases between. Looked up from germline, CDR1 is GTSNPN and CDR2 is SVGIG (reference sequence). CDR3 size: 16 residues. The CDR3 bases are TGTGCCACGAAATCTGATCTTGCTCGATCCTACAATGAGCAGTTCTTC. Amino acid sequence: CATKSDLARSYNEQFF.

V is TRBV2 and J is TRBJ1-1; 9 positions match TRBD1. Germline CDR1 reads SNHLY; CDR2 reads FYNNEI. The trim removed 6 bases at V and 2 bases at J, leaving 10 bases unmatched. This CDR3 has 16 residues. CDR3: CASRASLTGGNTEAFF. In nucleotides, the CDR3 is TGTGCCAGCAGGGCCTCCCTAACAGGGGGCAACACTGAAGCTTTCTTT. The full variable domain, with the rest looked up from reference TRBV2 and TRBJ1-1, is EPEVTQTPSHQVTQMGQEVILRCVPISNHLYFYWYRQILGQKVEFLVSFYNNEISEKSEIFDDQFSVERPDGSNFTLKIRSTKLEDSAMYFCASRASLTGGNTEAFFGQGTRLTVV.